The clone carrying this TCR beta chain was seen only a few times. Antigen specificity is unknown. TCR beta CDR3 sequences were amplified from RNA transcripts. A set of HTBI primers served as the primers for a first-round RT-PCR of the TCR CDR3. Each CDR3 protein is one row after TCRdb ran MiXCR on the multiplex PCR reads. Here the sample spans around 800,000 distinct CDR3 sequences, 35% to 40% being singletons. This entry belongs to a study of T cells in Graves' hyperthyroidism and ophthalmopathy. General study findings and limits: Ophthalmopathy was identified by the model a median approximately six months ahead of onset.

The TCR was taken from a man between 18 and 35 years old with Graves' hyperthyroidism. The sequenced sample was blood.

This CDR3 reads CASSFRQGLRTQAQETQYF. The CDR3 DNA reads as TGTGCCAGTTCCTTTAGGCAGGGACTTCGAACCCAAGCCCAAGAGACCCAGTACTTC. The V call is TRBV19, the J call TRBJ2-5, with a weak D call TRBD2 (6 bases). CDR1 and CDR2 (germline): LNHDA, SQIVND (reference sequence). Trimming shortened V by 8 bases and J by 1 base, and 29 bases separated the two germline ends. CDR3 length equals 19 residues.